Sequencing of this TCR beta chain was carried out in a study of blood T cell repertoires in COVID-19. Overall study context: COVID-19 samples from acute and convalescent phases originated in the United States, Italy and Spain. In each case, the material was cDNA or gDNA derived from T cells, B-cell-depleted T cells, or PBMCs.

In the source study's methods: The assay estimated nucleated cells by amplifying reference gene primers. Measured with immunoSEQ multiplex PCR; TCRdb has only the in-frame clones, and not every one. V, J and clone size were drawn from that table, and D and trimming were deduced from the DNA. The sample carries 30,000 to 45,000 clones, approximately 90% recorded once. CDR3 size: 15 residues. Losses at the gene ends were 3 bases for V and 1 base for J; bases not matched to a gene: 0. The germline V gene has CDR1 LGHDT and CDR2 YNNKEL (reference sequence). This TCR was sampled from a man aged 50 to 59 with active COVID-19. The material sequenced was peripheral blood. The chain links TRBV3-1 (or the pseudogene TRBV3-2) to TRBJ2-3; TRBD2 matches at 11 bases. CDR3 sequence: CASSQTSGGTDTQYF. CDR3 DNA: TGTGCCAGCAGCCAGACTAGCGGGGGCACAGATACGCAGTATTTT.